The rows below give T cell receptor beta chains drawn from one sample of a study of blood T cells in healthy people across ages. TCRdb re-analysed the 5' RACE reads in MiXCR, keeping a single row per CDR3 protein. The table records 700,000 to 900,000 distinct CDR3 sequences, under 30% of them present only once. These data were also reused for a study on T cells of mothers and their children.

Sequencing input: blood. Receptor source: a boy younger than 18 in good health. Both conserved end residues are part of each CDR3. A D gene is named only where the DNA matches it firmly. Size tells how often a clone was seen (once, few, many) or the class of an expanded clone, and some rows leave it out.

TRBV9	TRBD1	TRBJ1-2	few	TGTGCCAGCAGACAGGGGGCGCAGGATGGCTACACCTTC	CASRQGAQDGYTF
TRBV30	TRBD2	TRBJ2-1	-	TGTGCCTGGGACGGGCTAGCGGGGGTAGCTGAGCAGTTCTTC	CAWDGLAGVAEQFF
TRBV29-1	-	TRBJ2-7	few	TGCAGCGTTAGACAAACAAACTCGTACGAGCAGTACTTC	CSVRQTNSYEQYF
TRBV9	-	TRBJ2-1	once	TGTGCCAGCAGCGGGGGGGCCATGTTTTACAATGAGCAGTTCTTC	CASSGGAMFYNEQFF
TRBV20-1	TRBD2	TRBJ2-7	few	TGCAGTGCTACCAGGACTAGCGGGGGTTACGAGCAGTACTTC	CSATRTSGGYEQYF
TRBV13	-	TRBJ2-3	few	TGTGCCAGCAGCGTGGACAGAAGCACAGATACGCAGTATTTT	CASSVDRSTDTQYF
TRBV7-6	TRBD1	TRBJ2-7	few	TGTGCCAGCAGCGTGACCTGGGGGACAGGCGTCGAGCAGTACTTC	CASSVTWGTGVEQYF
TRBV5-5	-	TRBJ2-4	-	TGTGCCAGCAGCTTGGTAGTTGGGGACCGGGACATTCAGTACTTC	CASSLVVGDRDIQYF
TRBV7-2	-	TRBJ1-2	few	TGTGCCAGCAGCTTATCGGTTAGGTCTGGCTACACCTTC	CASSLSVRSGYTF
TRBV18	-	TRBJ2-6	-	TGTGCCAGCTCGCCGTGGGGCAGCTTCTCTGGGGCCAACGTCCTGACTTTC	CASSPWGSFSGANVLTF
TRBV28	TRBD1	TRBJ1-6	few	TGTGCCAGCAGTCGCGGGACAGGGGCTAATAATTCACCCCTCCACTTT	CASSRGTGANNSPLHF
TRBV10-3	TRBD1	TRBJ2-1	-	TGTGCCATCAGTGACAGGGGGAATGAGCAGTTCTTC	CAISDRGNEQFF
TRBV4-1	TRBD2	TRBJ2-3	many	TGCGCCAGCAGCATCGGAAGACTAGCGGCCGAGGGAGATACGCAGTATTTT	CASSIGRLAAEGDTQYF
TRBV29-1	TRBD1	TRBJ1-1	-	TGCAGCGTTGAAAGGGCTTTGGCGGGACAGGGGGCGAGGAACACTGAAGCTTTCTTT	CSVERALAGQGARNTEAFF
TRBV12-3/TRBV12-4	TRBD1	TRBJ2-2	many	TGTGCCAGCATTCGTAGACAGGGGTACTCCGGGGAGCTGTTTTTT	CASIRRQGYSGELFF
TRBV5-1	-	TRBJ1-2	few	TGCGCCAGCAGCCGTGACGGGTACGCTAACTATGGCTACACCTTC	CASSRDGYANYGYTF
TRBV7-9	-	TRBJ1-3	-	TGTGCCAGCAGCTCCCAGGGTGGTGGAAACACCATATATTTT	CASSSQGGGNTIYF
TRBV9	TRBD1	TRBJ2-5	few	TGTGCCGGCAGCGTAGGGGGCAGGGGGACCCAGTACTTC	CAGSVGGRGTQYF
TRBV20-1	-	TRBJ1-4	-	TGCAGTGCTAGAGATGAAAAACTGTTTTTT	CSARDEKLFF
TRBV7-2	-	TRBJ1-5	-	TGTGCCAGCAGCTTAATATTGGGGGCATCGAATCAGCCCCAGCATTTT	CASSLILGASNQPQHF
TRBV24-1	TRBD2	TRBJ2-1	many	TGTGCCACCAGTGATCTAGCGGGGGGGGAAAATGAGCAGTTCTTC	CATSDLAGGENEQFF
TRBV25-1	-	TRBJ1-6	-	TGTGCCAGCAGTGCTGCGGCGGGGATCGGTTCACCCCTCCACTTT	CASSAAAGIGSPLHF
TRBV7-9	-	TRBJ1-2	few	TGTGCCAGCAGCTTAAACGGGGCCCAGAACTATGGCTACACCTTC	CASSLNGAQNYGYTF
TRBV4-1	-	TRBJ1-2	few	TGCGCCAGCAGCCAAATAGGACAGAAATCTAGGGGTGGCTACACCTTC	CASSQIGQKSRGGYTF
TRBV28	-	TRBJ2-5	-	TGTGCCAGCAACGACTACAGGGTCTTGGGCCAAGAGACCCAGTACTTC	CASNDYRVLGQETQYF
TRBV2	-	TRBJ1-2	-	TGTGCCAGCAGTGACGGTGGGGTTGGCTACACCTTC	CASSDGGVGYTF
TRBV5-1	TRBD1	TRBJ1-2	few	TGCGCCAGCAGCTTCTACAGGGGCAGCGATGGCTACACCTTC	CASSFYRGSDGYTF
TRBV10-3	-	TRBJ1-1	few	TGTGCCATCAGTGTCTCGGAAGGGAACACTGAAGCTTTCTTT	CAISVSEGNTEAFF
TRBV29-1	-	TRBJ1-2	many	TGCAGCGTTGATCCCGGGGCTAACTATGGCTACACCTTC	CSVDPGANYGYTF
TRBV29-1	TRBD1	TRBJ1-4	few	TGCAGCGTTGTAGGCAGGGGGAACGAAAAACTGTTTTTT	CSVVGRGNEKLFF
TRBV24-1	-	TRBJ2-2	few	TGTGCCACCAGTGAAACGGGGCCCGGGGAGCTGTTTTTT	CATSETGPGELFF
TRBV3-1	-	TRBJ2-5	few	TGTGCCAGCAGCCAACAGCTGGAGACCCAGTACTTC	CASSQQLETQYF
TRBV12-3/TRBV12-4	TRBD1	TRBJ1-1	-	TGTGCCAGCAGTTGGAACAGGGGCACTGAAGCTTTCTTT	CASSWNRGTEAFF
TRBV12-3/TRBV12-4	-	TRBJ1-1	-	TGTGCCAGCAGACCCCCGGTGGGTGGGGGAGGGACTGAAGCTTTCTTT	CASRPPVGGGGTEAFF
TRBV27	-	TRBJ2-7	-	TGTGCCAGCAGTTTGAAGGCGGCCGCCTACGAGCAGTACTTC	CASSLKAAAYEQYF
TRBV9	TRBD2	TRBJ2-1	-	TGTGCCAGCAGCGCCGGACTAGCGGGGAAGAATGAGCAGTTCTTC	CASSAGLAGKNEQFF
TRBV29-1	TRBD2	TRBJ2-3	-	TGCAGCGTCGACGGGACTAGCCAACGCACAGATACGCAGTATTTT	CSVDGTSQRTDTQYF
TRBV5-1	-	TRBJ2-4	-	TGCGCCAGCAGCCCCGGATCAATGGGGGGAAACATTCAGTACTTC	CASSPGSMGGNIQYF